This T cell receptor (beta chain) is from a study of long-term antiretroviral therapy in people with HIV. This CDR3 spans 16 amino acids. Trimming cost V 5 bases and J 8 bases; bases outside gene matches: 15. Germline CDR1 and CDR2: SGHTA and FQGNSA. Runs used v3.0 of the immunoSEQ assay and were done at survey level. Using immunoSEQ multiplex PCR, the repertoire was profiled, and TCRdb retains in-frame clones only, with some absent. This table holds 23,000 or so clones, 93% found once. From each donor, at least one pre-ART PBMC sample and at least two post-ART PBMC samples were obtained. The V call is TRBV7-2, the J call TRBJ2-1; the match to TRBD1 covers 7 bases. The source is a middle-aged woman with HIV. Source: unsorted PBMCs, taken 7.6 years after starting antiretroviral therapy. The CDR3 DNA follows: TGTGCCAGCAGCCCTCTTCCAAGGGGGCGCTTTTATGAGCAGTTCTTC. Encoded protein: CASSPLPRGRFYEQFF.